This TCR beta chain comes out of a study of blood T cell repertoires in COVID-19. On the study more broadly: Samples taken during acute and convalescent COVID-19 were collected in the United States, Italy and Spain.

Assay used: immunoSEQ multiplex PCR; TCRdb lists only in-frame clones, some missing. The sample gives 250,000 to 300,000 clones, 85% to 90% of which show up once; approximately 12% is in the top ten. Trimming shortened V by 1 base and J by 5 bases, and 12 bases separated the two germline ends. The CDR3 extends over 15 amino acids. Germline CDR1 is KGHSH and CDR2 is LQKENI. The rearrangement uses TRBV18 and TRBJ2-1; D perhaps matches TRBD1 (6 bases). The sequence was obtained from a woman aged 25 to 39 with COVID-19, enrolled during active disease. The sample comprised peripheral blood. CDR3 nucleotide sequence: TGTGCCAGCTCACCACGTCTACAGGGTCACAATGAGCAGTTCTTC. Translating it yields CASSPRLQGHNEQFF.